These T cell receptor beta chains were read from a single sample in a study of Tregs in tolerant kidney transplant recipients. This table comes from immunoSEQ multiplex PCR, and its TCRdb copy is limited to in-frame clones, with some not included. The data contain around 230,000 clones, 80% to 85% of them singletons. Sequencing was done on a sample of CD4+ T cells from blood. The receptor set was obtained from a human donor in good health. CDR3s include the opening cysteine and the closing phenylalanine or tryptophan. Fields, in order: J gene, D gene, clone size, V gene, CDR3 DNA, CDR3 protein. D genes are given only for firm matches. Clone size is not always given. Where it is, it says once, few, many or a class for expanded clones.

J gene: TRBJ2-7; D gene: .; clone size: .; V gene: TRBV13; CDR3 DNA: TGTGCCAGCAGCTTAGACCAGCGTGGCGGCTACGAGCAGTACTTC; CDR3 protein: CASSLDQRGGYEQYF
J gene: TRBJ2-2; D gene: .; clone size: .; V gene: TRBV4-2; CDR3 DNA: TGTGCCAGCAGCCAAGGTCAGGGGGGCCCGAACACCGGGGAGCTGTTTTTT; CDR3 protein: CASSQGQGGPNTGELFF
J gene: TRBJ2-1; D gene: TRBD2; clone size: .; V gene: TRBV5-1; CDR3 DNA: TGCGCCAGCACCTCCCAGCCGGGGACTAGCTTCGAGCAGTTCTTC; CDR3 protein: CASTSQPGTSFEQFF
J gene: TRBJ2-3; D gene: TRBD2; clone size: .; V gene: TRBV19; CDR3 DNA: TGTGCCAGTAGTTCATCGACTAGCGGGACCACAGATACGCAGTATTTT; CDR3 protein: CASSSSTSGTTDTQYF
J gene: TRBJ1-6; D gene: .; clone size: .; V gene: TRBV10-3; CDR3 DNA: TGTGCCAGCAGTGCCGGGCCTTATAATTCACCCCTCCACTTT; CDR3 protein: CASSAGPYNSPLHF
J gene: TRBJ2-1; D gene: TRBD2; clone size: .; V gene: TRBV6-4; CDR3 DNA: TGTGCCAGCAGTGAAATTCGGACTAGTGGGAATGAGCAGTTCTTC; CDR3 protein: CASSEIRTSGNEQFF
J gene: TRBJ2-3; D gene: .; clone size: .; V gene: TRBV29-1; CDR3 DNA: TGCAGCGTTGTAGAGTCAAACACAGATACGCAGTATTTT; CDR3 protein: CSVVESNTDTQYF
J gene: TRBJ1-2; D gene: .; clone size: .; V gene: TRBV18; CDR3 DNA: TGTGCCAGCTCACGACAGTCAGGGCAGGCAGAAGGCTACACCTTC; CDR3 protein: CASSRQSGQAEGYTF
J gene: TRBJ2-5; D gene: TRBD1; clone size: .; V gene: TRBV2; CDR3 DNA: TGTGCCAGCAGTGAAGAGCAGGGGGCAGAGGAGACCCAGTACTTC; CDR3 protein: CASSEEQGAEETQYF
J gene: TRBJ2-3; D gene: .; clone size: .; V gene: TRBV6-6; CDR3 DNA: TGTGCCAGCAGCTCACATTCCACGCAGTATTTT; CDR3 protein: CASSSHSTQYF
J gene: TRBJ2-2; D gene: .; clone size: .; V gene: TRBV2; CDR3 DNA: TGTGCCAGCGGATCTATTTCAGGGCTGGGGGAGCTGTTTTTT; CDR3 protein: CASGSISGLGELFF
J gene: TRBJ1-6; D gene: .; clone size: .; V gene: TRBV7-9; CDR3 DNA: TGTGCCAGCAGCTTAGGCACGGGTAATTCACCCCTCCACTTT; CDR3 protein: CASSLGTGNSPLHF
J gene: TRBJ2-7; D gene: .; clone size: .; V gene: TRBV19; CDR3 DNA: TGTGCCAGTAGCCTGACAGCGGGTGGCAGATACGAGCAGTACTTC; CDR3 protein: CASSLTAGGRYEQYF
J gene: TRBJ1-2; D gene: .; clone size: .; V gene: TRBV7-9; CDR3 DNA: TGTGCCAGCAGCTTAGGAGTCCAGAAGGGAGGCTACACCTTC; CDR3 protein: CASSLGVQKGGYTF
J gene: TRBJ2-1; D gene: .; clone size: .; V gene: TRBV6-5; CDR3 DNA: TGTGCCAGCAGTTACTCGGGGCGAGGGGGTGAGCAGTTCTTC; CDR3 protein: CASSYSGRGGEQFF
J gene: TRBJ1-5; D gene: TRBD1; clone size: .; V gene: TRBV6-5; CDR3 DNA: TGTGCCAGCAGGACAGGGAGGGATCAGCCCCAGCATTTT; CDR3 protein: CASRTGRDQPQHF
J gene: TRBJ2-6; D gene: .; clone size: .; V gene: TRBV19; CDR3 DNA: TGTGCCAGTAGTATAGGCCCCCCCCGGGACACTGGGGCCAACGTCCTGACTTTC; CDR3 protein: CASSIGPPRDTGANVLTF
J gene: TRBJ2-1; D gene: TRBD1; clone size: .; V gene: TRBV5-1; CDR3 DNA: TGCGCCAGCAGCCCGGGACAGGGGATGTATGAGCAGTTCTTC; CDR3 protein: CASSPGQGMYEQFF
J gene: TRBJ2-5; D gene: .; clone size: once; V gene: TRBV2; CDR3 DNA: TGTGCCAGCAGTGCCCAGGGCCGGGAGACCCAGTACTTC; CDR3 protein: CASSAQGRETQYF
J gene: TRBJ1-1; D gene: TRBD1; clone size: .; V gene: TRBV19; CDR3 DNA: TGTGCCAGTAGTAGCTCGACAGGGTACGCTGAAGCTTTCTTT; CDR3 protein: CASSSSTGYAEAFF
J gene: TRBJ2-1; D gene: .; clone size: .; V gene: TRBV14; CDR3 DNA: TGTGCCAGCAGCCAAGCCTCACAGTACAATGAGCAGTTCTTC; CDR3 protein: CASSQASQYNEQFF
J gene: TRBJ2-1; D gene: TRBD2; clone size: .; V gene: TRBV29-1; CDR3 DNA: TGCAGCGTTACTTCCCGACTAGCGGGTGGCAATGAGCAGTTCTTC; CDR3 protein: CSVTSRLAGGNEQFF
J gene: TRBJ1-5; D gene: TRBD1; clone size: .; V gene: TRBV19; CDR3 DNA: TGTGCCAGTAGTCGGGACAGGGAAGGACATCAGCCCCAGCATTTT; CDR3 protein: CASSRDREGHQPQHF
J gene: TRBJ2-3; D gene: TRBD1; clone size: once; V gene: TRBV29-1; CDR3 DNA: TGCAGCGGCGGACAGGGTAGGGGCACAGATACGCAGTATTTT; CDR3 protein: CSGGQGRGTDTQYF
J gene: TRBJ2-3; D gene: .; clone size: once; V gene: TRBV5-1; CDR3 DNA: TGCGCCAGCAGCTTGGTGCCCACAGATACGCAGTATTTT; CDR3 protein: CASSLVPTDTQYF
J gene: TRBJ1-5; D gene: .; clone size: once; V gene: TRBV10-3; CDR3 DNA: TGTGCCATCAGTGAGTCGGTGGGAGGAGCCAATCAGCCCCAGCATTTT; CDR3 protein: CAISESVGGANQPQHF
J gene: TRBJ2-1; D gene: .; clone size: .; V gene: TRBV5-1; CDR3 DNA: TGCGCCAGCAGGTCGAATCAGGGGCTCGGGAATGAGCAGTTCTTC; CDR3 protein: CASRSNQGLGNEQFF
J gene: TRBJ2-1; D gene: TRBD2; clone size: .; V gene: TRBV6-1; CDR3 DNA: TGTGCCAGCAGGCCGACTAGCGGATCCTACAATGAGCAGTTCTTC; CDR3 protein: CASRPTSGSYNEQFF
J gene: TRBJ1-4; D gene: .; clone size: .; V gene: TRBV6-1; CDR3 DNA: TGTGCCAGCAGTGAAGTTAGGGGGACTAATGAAAAACTGTTTTTT; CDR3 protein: CASSEVRGTNEKLFF
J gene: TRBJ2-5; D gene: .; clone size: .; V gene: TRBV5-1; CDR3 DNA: TGCGCCAGCAGATTAGAATTCTCCCGTCAAGAGACCCAGTACTTC; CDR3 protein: CASRLEFSRQETQYF
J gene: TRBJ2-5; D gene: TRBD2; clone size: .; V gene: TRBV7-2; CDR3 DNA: TGTGCCAGCAGCCCCGTCCGGACTAGCGGGAGTGGAGAGACCCAGTACTTC; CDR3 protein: CASSPVRTSGSGETQYF
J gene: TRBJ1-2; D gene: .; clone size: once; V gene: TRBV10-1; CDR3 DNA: TGCGCCAGCAGTGCCCAGGGTGGCGCTGGCTACACCTTC; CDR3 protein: CASSAQGGAGYTF
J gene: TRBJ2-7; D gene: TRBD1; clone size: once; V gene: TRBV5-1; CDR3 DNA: TGCGCCAGCAGTCGGACAGGGGCCTACGAGCAGTACTTC; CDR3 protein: CASSRTGAYEQYF
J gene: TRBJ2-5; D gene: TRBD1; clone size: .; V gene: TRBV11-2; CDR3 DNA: TGTGCCAGCAGCTTCCGAAGGGGGCGCGGGGAGACCCAGTACTTC; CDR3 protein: CASSFRRGRGETQYF
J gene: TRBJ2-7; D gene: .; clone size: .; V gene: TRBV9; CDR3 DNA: TGTGCCAGCAGCGTAGCGGGGACCGGTGTTCCCAACGAGCAGTACTTC; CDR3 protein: CASSVAGTGVPNEQYF
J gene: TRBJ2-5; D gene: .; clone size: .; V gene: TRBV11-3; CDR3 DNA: TGTGCCAGCAGCTTCGGGGCCGGGGAGACCCAGTACTTC; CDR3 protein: CASSFGAGETQYF
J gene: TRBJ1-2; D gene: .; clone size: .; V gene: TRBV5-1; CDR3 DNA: TGCGCCAGCAGATTTGAGGGATGGGGCTACACCTTC; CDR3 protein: CASRFEGWGYTF
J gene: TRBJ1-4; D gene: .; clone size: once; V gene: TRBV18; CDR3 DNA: TGTGCCAGCTCGACCGGGGTGGATGAAAAACTGTTTTTT; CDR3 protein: CASSTGVDEKLFF
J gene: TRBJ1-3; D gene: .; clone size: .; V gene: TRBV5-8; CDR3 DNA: TGTGCCAGCAGCTTGGTTAGGACAGCTGCCGATGGAAACACCATATATTTT; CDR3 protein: CASSLVRTAADGNTIYF
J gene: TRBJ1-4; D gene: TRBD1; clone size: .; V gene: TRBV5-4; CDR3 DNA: TGTGCCAGCAGCTCGGACAGCAGGGGGGAAAAACTGTTTTTT; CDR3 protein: CASSSDSRGEKLFF
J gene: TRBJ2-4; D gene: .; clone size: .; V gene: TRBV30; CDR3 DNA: TGTGCCTGGAGTTACCGGCAGCTAGCCAAAAACATTCAGTACTTC; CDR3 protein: CAWSYRQLAKNIQYF
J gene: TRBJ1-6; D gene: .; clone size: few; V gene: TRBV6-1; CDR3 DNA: TGTGCCAGCAGTTTAGGGCGGTCCTATAATTCACCCCTCCACTTT; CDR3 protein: CASSLGRSYNSPLHF
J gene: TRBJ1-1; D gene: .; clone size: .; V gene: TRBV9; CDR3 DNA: TGTGCCAGCAGCCCTCGGGGGCGAGTTACTGAAGCTTTCTTT; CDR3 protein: CASSPRGRVTEAFF
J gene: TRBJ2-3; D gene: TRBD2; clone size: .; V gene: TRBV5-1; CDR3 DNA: TGCGCCAGCAGCTTGTCTGGCGGGGGGGCCTCTACTCGCACAGATACGCAGTATTTT; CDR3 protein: CASSLSGGGASTRTDTQYF
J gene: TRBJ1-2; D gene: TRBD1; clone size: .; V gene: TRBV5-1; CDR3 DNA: TGCGCCAGCAGCCTTCAGGGGGGCGACTATGGCTACACCTTC; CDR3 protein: CASSLQGGDYGYTF
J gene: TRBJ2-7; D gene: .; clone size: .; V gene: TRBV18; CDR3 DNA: TGTGCCAGCTCACCCGGGGCCTACGAGCAGTACTTC; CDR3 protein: CASSPGAYEQYF
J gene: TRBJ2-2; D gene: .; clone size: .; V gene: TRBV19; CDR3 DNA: TGTGCCAGTAGTATAGTTCTTTTCTCCGGGGAGCTGTTTTTT; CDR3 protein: CASSIVLFSGELFF
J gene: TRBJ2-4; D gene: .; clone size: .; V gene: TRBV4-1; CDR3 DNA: TGCGCCAGCAGCCAAATATCGAACCGGGAAGGGTCCCTAGCCAAAAACATTCAGTACTTC; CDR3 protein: CASSQISNREGSLAKNIQYF
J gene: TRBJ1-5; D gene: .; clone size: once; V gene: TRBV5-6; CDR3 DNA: TGTGCCAGCAGCCGGAGGGCAGGGCAGCTGAGCCATCAGCCCCAGCATTTT; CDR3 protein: CASSRRAGQLSHQPQHF
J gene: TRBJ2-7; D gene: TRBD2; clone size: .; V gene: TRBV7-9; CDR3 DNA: TGTGCCAGCAGTTCTAGAGCGGGGTCCTACGAGCAGTACTTC; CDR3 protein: CASSSRAGSYEQYF
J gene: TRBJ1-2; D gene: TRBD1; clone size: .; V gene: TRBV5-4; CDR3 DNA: TGTGCCAGCAGCTGGCGGACAGGGAACTATGGCTACACCTTC; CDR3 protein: CASSWRTGNYGYTF
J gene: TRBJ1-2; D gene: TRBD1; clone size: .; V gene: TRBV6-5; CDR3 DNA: TGTGCCAGCAGTGGAAGACAGGGCAATGGCTACACCTTC; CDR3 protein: CASSGRQGNGYTF
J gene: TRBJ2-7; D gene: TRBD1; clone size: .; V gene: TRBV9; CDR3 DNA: TGTGCCAGCAACCGGGACAGGGGCCACGAGCAGTACTTC; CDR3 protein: CASNRDRGHEQYF